The T cell receptor beta chain described here comes from a study of T cell responses to AZD1222 COVID-19 vaccine (dated by TCRdb to the early 2020s). Notes on the research overall: Because spike-specific TCR depth and breadth did not differ between the two schedules, AZD1222 recipients who got a second dose at roughly 4 weeks were pooled with those who got a second dose at roughly 12 weeks. TCR sequencing covered roughly 230 trial participants: about 210 given two doses of AZD1222 and about 26 given two doses of MenACWY control vaccine. Trial participants were enrolled by age into 18-55, 56-69 and 70-plus year subgroups, with approximately 150, 30 and 60 TCR-sequenced participants respectively.

The paper's findings and limits, for the study overall: Only six or seven AZD1222 recipients were SARS-CoV-2 seropositive at baseline, limiting conclusions about previously exposed vaccinees. No day 14 peak-response samples were available, so repertoires were characterized only after the peak T cell response. Reportedly, close to half of the unique spike-specific TCRs recognized epitopes lying outside the regions that are mutated in the B.1.351 and B.1.1.7 variants. The whole spike protein was spanned by vaccine-associated CD4 TCRs, and dominant responses were seen in regions 160-218 and 743-854. In the small 56-69-year group, the increase in depth fell short of significance, most likely because of low power. Participants were mostly white British and included more females than males, and it was suggested by the authors that clonal diversity may have been underestimated. After two AZD1222 doses, both the breadth and the depth of spike-specific TCRs were significantly higher than at day 0 and than in MenACWY recipients.

A word on this clone: Its specific antigen is unknown. One base away there is no much larger clone; base qualities are not given.

The CDR3 regions of human TCRbeta chains were analyzed by immunosequencing. The study's own analysis went as follows. TCRs in the repertoires were compared against a reference library of SARS-CoV-2-specific TCRs that had been generated with the MIRA antigen-specificity platform. Breadth was defined as the fraction of unique TCRs that were SARS-CoV-2-associated, and depth was defined as the fraction of total T cells that were SARS-CoV-2-associated. Using the MIRA data, every spike-specific TCR was mapped to the spike region that the TCR reacted to and assigned to either a CD4 or a CD8 class. Log10-transformed breadth and depth values were compared by one-way ANOVA with Sidak's multiple comparisons tests. TCRdb's version of the immuneACCESS table is confined to in-frame rearrangements and falls short of the full clone set. An unresolved V gene accounts for under half of the shortfall where checked; the remainder is of unknown origin. Clonal size and the V and J genes are those of that table, whereas D and trimming came from the DNA. The sample yields tens of thousands of clones; roughly 90% were counted once. The ten largest clones take up 17% of the sample.

What this sample's time point label stands for: baseline before first vaccination. Samples from vaccinated people were obtained from the UK trials COV001 and COV002, which included a single-blind randomized controlled phase 2/3 trial of AZD1222 (ChAdOx1 nCoV-19) in healthy adults. For TCRbeta chain sequencing, PBMC samples from trial participants were taken at day 0 and at day 28 after the second dose. This clonotype originated in an adult in good health. The specimen was peripheral blood, collected on day 0 of AZD1222 vaccination.

The nucleotide sequence is TGTGCCAGTAGTGCCATGGCGGGGGAGGGACACAATGAGCAGTTCTTC. Its amino acids are CASSAMAGEGHNEQFF. The sequence joins TRBV19 to TRBJ2-1, with 7 middle bases fitting TRBD2. From V the trimming removes 5 bases and from J it removes 5 bases, while the gene matches leave 12 bases of the junction unaccounted for. The CDR3 spans 16 residues, from the cysteine through the phenylalanine. Of the read, only the CDR3 DNA is kept; its 48 bases are in frame from base 1. The germline V gene (reference sequence) specifies LNHDA as CDR1 and SQIVND as CDR2.